The present entry profiles one T cell receptor beta chain with its context. The source of the sample is a study of blood T cell repertoires in COVID-19. Overall study: Acute-phase and convalescent COVID-19 samples originated in the United States, Italy and Spain. In each case, the material was cDNA or gDNA derived from T cells, B-cell-depleted T cells, or PBMCs.

Original processing notes: Amplification of reference gene primers was used by the study to estimate nucleated cell counts. Produced via immunoSEQ multiplex PCR; TCRdb's table is partial and in-frame only. Clone size and the V and J calls come from that table; the DNA yielded D and trimming. This table has 45,000 to 55,000 clones, more than 70% appearing once. V was cut by 5 bases and J by 2 bases, with 12 bases left in between. The CDR3 spans 14 residues. In germline, CDR1 is SGHAT, CDR2 FQNNGV. This clonotype was sampled from an elderly woman with acute or convalescent COVID-19. The chain recombines TRBV11-2 with TRBJ2-5, with TRBD2 as a possible D gene (5 bases). The specimen sequenced was peripheral blood. Written as DNA, the CDR3 is TGTGCCAGCAGCCCAATCGGGGTACAAGAGACCCAGTACTTC. Translated: CASSPIGVQETQYF.